A single T cell receptor beta chain is shown here with its context. What this receptor recognizes is not known. Per-nucleotide qualities are absent, and no much larger clonotype sits a single base away. These data originate in a study of blood T cell repertoires in COVID-19 (dated by TCRdb to 2018 to 2021). The study in broad terms: Collaborator samples came from the United States, Italy and Spain and covered acute and convalescent phases of COVID-19. The material from the prospective study consisted of cDNA or gDNA derived from T cells, B-cell-depleted T cells, or PBMCs. The repertoires were released in a freely available public database meant as a resource for research on the immune response to SARS-CoV-2. Samples were obtained from the ongoing ImmuneRACE study (first 160 participants) and from some 1,200 subjects provided by 6 global collaborators. Nearly every sample came with metadata listing a de-identified subject ID, COVID-19 status, age in years and sex. The dataset comprised deeply sampled blood TCRbeta repertoires from subjects exposed to, actively infected with, or recovered from COVID-19. Where available, HLA class I and class II types were taken from metadata supplied by the sample provider and were not determined by assay-based typing. The full study reports these points: The amount of clinical and demographic metadata varied by source and participant and was provided uncurated.

Whole blood was collected in K2EDTA tubes by collaborating institutions according to the institutions' own protocols. For TCRbeta analysis, collaborator samples were shipped as frozen whole blood, as isolated PBMCs, or as DNA extracted from either sample type. The immunoSEQ Assay, a bias-controlled multiplex PCR, was used to amplify TCRbeta CDR3 regions from genomic DNA. In the original analysis: The number of nucleated cells in each sample was estimated from the amplification of reference gene primers within the assay. To quantify the absolute abundance of each unique TCRbeta CDR3 rearrangement, sequence reads were collapsed and filtered. For each sample, productive Simpson clonality was calculated as the square root of Simpson's diversity index over productive rearrangements. TCRdb re-hosts the immuneACCESS table, in-frame sequences only. Its copies lack some clones; in the studies checked, an unresolved V gene accounts for under half of them, and the cause for the rest is not known. V and J calls and clone size are given by that table; D and trimming were obtained from the DNA. For this sample the table gives nearly 80,000 clones, of which roughly 80% were detected only once. Just over 35% of the sample rests with the top ten.

Sequencing used peripheral blood. The receptor was isolated from a woman in her sixties or seventies with acute or convalescent COVID-19.

In nucleotide form, the sequence is TGTGCCAGCGCTTTGTTCCCGGGAGCGACAGATACGCAGTATTTT. Its protein product is CASALFPGATDTQYF. The sequence joins TRBV7-9 to TRBJ2-3, and the D gene may be TRBD2, 6 bases matching. The CDR3 runs 15 residues from the cysteine to the phenylalanine. Only the CDR3 portion is preserved as DNA: 45 bases, with reading frame beginning at the first base. Between the V and J ends, shortened by 8 bases and 3 bases respectively, the junction contains 18 bases. From a lookup of the germline V gene (reference sequence), CDR1 and CDR2 are SEHNR and FQNEAQ.